This is a list of T cell receptor beta chains from one sample in a study of cytomegalovirus exposure and HLA in healthy donors. The method was immunoSEQ multiplex PCR; TCRdb's version includes in-frame clones alone and lacks a portion of them. The sample table sets out about 55,000 clones. The sequenced sample was PBMCs. The receptors here all came from a man in his forties or fifties in good health and CMV-seropositive. Each CDR3 is given with its conserved first and last residue. Fields, in order: D gene, clone size, J gene, V gene, CDR3 DNA, CDR3 protein. D genes are given only for firm matches. The size of a clone is reported for some rows only, either as once, few or many, or as a class for expanded clones.

d_gene: -; abundance: -; j_gene: TRBJ2-7; v_gene: TRBV11-2; CDR3nt: TGTGCCAGCAGCTTAATACCGGGCTCCTACGAGCAGTACTTC; CDR3aa: CASSLIPGSYEQYF
d_gene: -; abundance: -; j_gene: TRBJ2-5; v_gene: TRBV4-3; CDR3nt: TGCGCCAGCAGCCCTAGCCCGGGAGCTCAAGAGACCCAGTACTTC; CDR3aa: CASSPSPGAQETQYF
d_gene: TRBD1; abundance: -; j_gene: TRBJ1-1; v_gene: TRBV9; CDR3nt: TGTGCCAGCAGCTCGACAGGGGCCTTGAACACTGAAGCTTTCTTT; CDR3aa: CASSSTGALNTEAFF
d_gene: -; abundance: -; j_gene: TRBJ2-2; v_gene: TRBV25-1; CDR3nt: TGTGCCAGCAGTGAGAGAGCAGGGAGGTCCGGGGAGCTGTTTTTT; CDR3aa: CASSERAGRSGELFF
d_gene: -; abundance: -; j_gene: TRBJ2-7; v_gene: TRBV7-8; CDR3nt: TGTGCCAGCAGCTTTCGGGGTGGAACTAGCCTTATTCAGGGGGGATCCTACGAGCAGTACTTC; CDR3aa: CASSFRGGTSLIQGGSYEQYF
d_gene: -; abundance: medium-sized; j_gene: TRBJ1-6; v_gene: TRBV19; CDR3nt: TGTGCCAGTACCATAGAACCAGGGACACCCCTCCACTTT; CDR3aa: CASTIEPGTPLHF
d_gene: TRBD1; abundance: -; j_gene: TRBJ2-7; v_gene: TRBV6-1; CDR3nt: TGTGCCAGCAGTGAGTGGGGAGGGACAGGGGCCAGGGAGCAGTACTTC; CDR3aa: CASSEWGGTGAREQYF
d_gene: TRBD2; abundance: -; j_gene: TRBJ2-7; v_gene: TRBV7-9; CDR3nt: TGTGCCAGCAGCTCTGGCGGGACTAGGAACGAGCAGTACTTC; CDR3aa: CASSSGGTRNEQYF
d_gene: TRBD1; abundance: -; j_gene: TRBJ2-2; v_gene: TRBV7-2; CDR3nt: TGTGCCAGCAGCCGGGACAGGAACACCGGGGAGCTGTTTTTT; CDR3aa: CASSRDRNTGELFF
d_gene: -; abundance: -; j_gene: TRBJ1-1; v_gene: TRBV4-1; CDR3nt: TGCGCCAGCAGCATCTATACAGGGATTGCTGAAGCTTTCTTT; CDR3aa: CASSIYTGIAEAFF
d_gene: TRBD2; abundance: -; j_gene: TRBJ2-7; v_gene: TRBV5-6; CDR3nt: TGTGCCAGCAGCTTGAGACTAGCGGGAGCCTCGGGACTAGCCGAGCAGTACTTC; CDR3aa: CASSLRLAGASGLAEQYF
d_gene: -; abundance: -; j_gene: TRBJ2-7; v_gene: TRBV7-9; CDR3nt: TGTGCCAGCAGCCCGACCGGGGGACCTTACGAGCAGTACTTC; CDR3aa: CASSPTGGPYEQYF
d_gene: -; abundance: -; j_gene: TRBJ2-7; v_gene: TRBV7-3; CDR3nt: TGTGCCAGCAGCTTAAGACGGCGGCTGGAAATTTACGAGCAGTACTTC; CDR3aa: CASSLRRRLEIYEQYF
d_gene: -; abundance: -; j_gene: TRBJ1-6; v_gene: TRBV9; CDR3nt: TGTGCCAGCAGCGTAGCGGGGGGAAGGGGTTCACCCCTCCACTTT; CDR3aa: CASSVAGGRGSPLHF
d_gene: TRBD1; abundance: -; j_gene: TRBJ2-7; v_gene: TRBV5-6; CDR3nt: TGTGCCAGCAGCTTACCCGGGACAGGGAGAGGTAGGGAGTACTTC; CDR3aa: CASSLPGTGRGREYF
d_gene: -; abundance: -; j_gene: TRBJ1-5; v_gene: TRBV19; CDR3nt: TGTGCCAGTACCAGTCGGGGGACCTATAGCAATCAGCCCCAGCATTTT; CDR3aa: CASTSRGTYSNQPQHF
d_gene: TRBD1; abundance: -; j_gene: TRBJ2-1; v_gene: TRBV2; CDR3nt: TGTGCCAGCAGTGAAGAAGGACAGGGCTACAATGAGCAGTTCTTC; CDR3aa: CASSEEGQGYNEQFF